This passage covers 8 T cell receptor beta chains from one sample sequenced in a study of shared clonotypes between healthy human individuals. Assay: immunoSEQ multiplex PCR; the TCRdb copy retains only in-frame clones and omits some. Of 1.6 million or so clones in the sample, around 98.5% were seen once. The specimen sequenced was naive CD4+ T cells sorted from blood. Subset denoted: CD45RA+ positively selected. The receptors were gathered from a man younger than 45 in good health.

The V and J genes are TRBV18 and TRBJ2-1; 7 positions match TRBD2. The CDR3 is 14 residues long. Germline lookup yields CDR1 KGHSH and CDR2 LQKENI. Trimming removed 3 bases from V and 8 bases from J; junction bases left unmatched: 7. As DNA, the CDR3 is TGTGCCAGCTCACCGAGGACTAGTGCCGATGAGCAGTTCTTC. Amino acid sequence: CASSPRTSADEQFF.

This CDR3 reads CATSREQGFYGYTF. In DNA form, the CDR3 reads TGTGCCACCAGCAGGGAACAGGGGTTTTATGGCTACACCTTC. The rearrangement uses TRBV15 and TRBJ1-2; TRBD1 matches at 7 bases. Germline CDR1 is LNHNV and CDR2 is YYDKDF (reference sequence). This CDR3 has 14 residues. The V segment lost 3 bases and the J segment 5 bases; nucleotides outside the gene matches: 6.

The chain recombines TRBV5-1 with TRBJ2-5; tentatively, D is TRBD1 or TRBD2 (5 bases each). The ends were cut back, 6 bases at V and 2 bases at J, with 17 bases in the middle. Germline V lookup: CDR1 SGHRS, CDR2 YFSETQ. This CDR3 spans 15 amino acids. The CDR3: CASTGHWGAQETQYF. CDR3 in DNA: TGCGCCAGCACTGGACATTGGGGAGCTCAAGAGACCCAGTACTTC.

The chain employs TRBV2 and TRBJ2-1; 9 bases are a match to TRBD2. Germline CDR1 is SNHLY and CDR2 is FYNNEI. V lost 5 bases to trimming and J lost 9 bases; unmatched junction nucleotides: 11. The length of the CDR3 is 15 residues. The CDR3 DNA sequence: TGTGCCAGCAGTAGCGGGAGGAAGAGCTTGGGTGAGCAGTTCTTC. It codes for CASSSGRKSLGEQFF.

As regards this clone: Within the sample, other DNA sequences also encode this same CDR3. The chain recombines TRBV2 with TRBJ2-3; D uncertain. The ends were cut back, 8 bases at V and 2 bases at J, with 5 bases in the middle. This CDR3 region has 11 residues. CDR1 is SNHLY and CDR2 is FYNNEI in the germline V gene. The CDR3 DNA reads as TGTGCCAGCTCCTACACAGATACGCAGTATTTT. Translation: CASSYTDTQYF. Drawing the rest from reference TRBV2 and TRBJ2-3, the complete variable domain is EPEVTQTPSHQVTQMGQEVILRCVPISNHLYFYWYRQILGQKVEFLVSFYNNEISEKSEIFDDQFSVERPDGSNFTLKIRSTKLEDSAMYFCASSYTDTQYFGPGTRLTVL.

The V call is TRBV18, the J call TRBJ2-3; D remains ambiguous. Per germline, CDR1 KGHSH and CDR2 LQKENI. The CDR3 sequence is 15 residues long. The V end lost 8 bases, the J end lost 4 bases, and 19 bases lay between the germline ends. In DNA, the CDR3 is TGTGCCAGCGTGTCGCGGAAGGAGATAGCAGATACGCAGTATTTT. Amino acid sequence: CASVSRKEIADTQYF.

This clone has more than one count but fewer than ten. This chain joins TRBV9 and TRBJ2-2, with D perhaps matching TRBD1 (5 bases). The CDR3 consists of 12 residues. CDR1 is SGDLS and CDR2 is YYNGEE in the germline V gene. V lost 4 bases and J lost 6, with 7 bases in between. DNA for the CDR3: TGTGCCAGCAGCAAGGGGTCCGGGGAGCTGTTTTTT. This sequence encodes CASSKGSGELFF. The whole variable domain, filled in from reference TRBV9 and TRBJ2-2, reads DSGVTQTPKHLITATGQRVTLRCSPRSGDLSVYWYQQSLDQGLQFLIQYYNGEERAKGNILERFSAQQFPDLHSELNLSSLELGDSALYFCASSKGSGELFFGEGSRLTVL.

This chain connects TRBV4-1 to TRBJ1-5; D remains ambiguous. Germline V lookup: CDR1 MGHRA, CDR2 YSYEKL. This CDR3 region has 16 residues. The V gene lost 2 bases and the J gene lost 4 bases, with 15 bases spanning the gap. The CDR3 DNA reads TGCGCCAGCAGCCAACCCAGCCAGGCCCCGAATCAGCCCCAGCATTTT. It yields the protein CASSQPSQAPNQPQHF.